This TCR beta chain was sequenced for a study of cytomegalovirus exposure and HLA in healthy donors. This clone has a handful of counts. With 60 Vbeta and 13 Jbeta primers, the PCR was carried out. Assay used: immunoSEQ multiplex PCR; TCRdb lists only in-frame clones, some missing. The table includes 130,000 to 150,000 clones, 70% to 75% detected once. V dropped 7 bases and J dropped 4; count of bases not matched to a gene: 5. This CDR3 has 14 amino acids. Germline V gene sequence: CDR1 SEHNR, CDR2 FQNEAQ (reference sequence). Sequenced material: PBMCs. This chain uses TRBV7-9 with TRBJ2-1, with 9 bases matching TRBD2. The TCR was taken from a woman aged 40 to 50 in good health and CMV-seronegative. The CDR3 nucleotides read TGTGCCAGCACAGGACTAGCGATGTACAATGAGCAGTTCTTC. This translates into CASTGLAMYNEQFF.